This passage covers 3 T cell receptor beta chains from one sample sequenced in a study of cytomegalovirus exposure and HLA in healthy donors. The PCR contained 60 Vbeta and 13 Jbeta primers. Libraries were prepared by immunoSEQ multiplex PCR; TCRdb keeps only in-frame clonotypes and omits some of them. The table records 150,000 to 200,000 clones, around 84% of them present only once. Source material: PBMCs. The receptors were sampled from a man younger than 45 in good health and CMV-seropositive.

The chain couples TRBV7-3 to TRBJ1-1; 7 positions agree with TRBD1. In germline, CDR1 is SGHTA, CDR2 FQGTGA. The CDR3 has 14 amino acids. Unmatched junction bases numbered 6, after V lost 6 bases and J lost 2 bases. CDR3 DNA sequence: TGTGCCAGCAGTTACCAGGGGGGCAACACTGAAGCTTTCTTT. Translating it yields CASSYQGGNTEAFF.

With respect to this clone: Other DNA sequences from this sample encode an identical CDR3 as well. The rearrangement joins TRBV7-2 to TRBJ1-4, with D possibly TRBD1 on 6 matching bases. The length of the CDR3 is 13 residues. V lost 1 base to trimming and J lost 7 bases, with 7 bases between them. CDR1 is SGHTA and CDR2 is FQGNSA in the germline V gene. CDR3 amino acids: CASSLGRGEKLFF. The CDR3 region has the DNA TGTGCCAGCAGCTTAGGCAGGGGTGAAAAACTGTTTTTT.

This clone appeared a few times. V usage is TRBV5-8 and J usage is TRBJ2-1; 12 nucleotides agree with TRBD2. With V trimmed by 4 bases and J by 4 bases, 6 bases remained unmatched. The CDR3 has 16 amino acids. The germline V gene has CDR1 SGHTS and CDR2 YDEGEE. CDR3 loop: CASSPAGLAGYNEQFF. The DNA for the CDR3 is TGTGCCAGCAGCCCCGCCGGACTAGCGGGGTACAATGAGCAGTTCTTC.